The clone carrying this T cell receptor (beta chain) has a count of ten or more. V dropped 4 bases and J dropped 4; count of bases not matched to a gene: 6. The CDR3 covers 16 residues. CDR1 and CDR2 from the germline V gene are SGHVS and FNYEAQ. TCRdb ran MiXCR on the RT-PCR reads and lists one entry per CDR3 protein. Of around 700,000 distinct CDR3 sequences detected, more than 13% appear once; the ten largest clones hold 3.6%. The sequenced sample consisted of memory CD4+ T cells from blood. The receptor was derived from a female donor in good health, serving as a healthy control. J is TRBJ2-1 and V is TRBV7-6; TRBD2 agrees at 11 bases. Written as DNA, the CDR3 is TGTGCCAGCAGCTCGTTGGGACTAGCGGAATACAATGAGCAGTTCTTC. This translates into CASSSLGLAEYNEQFF. The complete variable domain, with remaining parts taken from reference TRBV7-6 and TRBJ2-1, reads GAGVSQSPRYKVTKRGQDVALRCDPISGHVSLYWYRQALGQGPEFLTYFNYEAQQDKSGLPNDRFSAERPEGSISTLTIQRTEQRDSAMYRCASSSLGLAEYNEQFFGPGTRLTVL.